The text below deals with one T cell receptor (beta chain). This entry belongs to a study of shared clonotypes between healthy human individuals. Study background: Every donor yielded three CD4 naive, three CD4 memory, two CD8 naive and one CD8 memory plate.

A CD45RA-negative memory subset and a CD45RA+ naive subset were separated from the CD4+ cells. The genomic DNA of each subset was split evenly across several immunoSEQ plates. The table came from immunoSEQ multiplex PCR; TCRdb's copy has only in-frame clones and leaves some out. The sample lists about 2.4 million clones, approximately 92% occurring once. From germline, CDR1 is SEHNR and CDR2 FQNEAQ (reference sequence). V lost 1 base, J lost 11 bases, and 8 bases lay in between. There are 11 residues in the CDR3. The origin of this receptor is a man younger than 35 in good health. This rearrangement joins TRBV7-9 to TRBJ1-1, with D hard to call. Input material: naive CD4+ T cells sorted from blood. Subset in this sample: CD45RA+ positively selected. The CDR3 spells CASSLGIGAFF. The CDR3 nucleotides are TGTGCCAGCAGCTTAGGAATTGGGGCTTTCTTT.